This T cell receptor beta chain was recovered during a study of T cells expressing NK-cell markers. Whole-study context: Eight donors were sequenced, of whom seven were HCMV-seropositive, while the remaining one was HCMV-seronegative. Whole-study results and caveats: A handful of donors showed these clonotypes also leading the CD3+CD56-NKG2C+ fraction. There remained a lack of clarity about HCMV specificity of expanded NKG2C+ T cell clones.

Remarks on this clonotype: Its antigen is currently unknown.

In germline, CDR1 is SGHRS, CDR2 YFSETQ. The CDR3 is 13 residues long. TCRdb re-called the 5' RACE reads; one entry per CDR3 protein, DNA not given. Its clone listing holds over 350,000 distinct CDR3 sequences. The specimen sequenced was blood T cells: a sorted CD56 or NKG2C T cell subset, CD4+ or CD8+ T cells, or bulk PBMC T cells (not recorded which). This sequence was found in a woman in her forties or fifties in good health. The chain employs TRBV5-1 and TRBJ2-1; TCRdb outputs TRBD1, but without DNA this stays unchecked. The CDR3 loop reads CASSGQAGLEQFF.